The rows below give T cell receptor beta chains drawn from one sample of a study of cytomegalovirus exposure and HLA in healthy donors. TCRdb's copy holds only in-frame clones and misses some; the assay was immunoSEQ multiplex PCR. The table has fewer than 300,000 clones, about 80% seen once. The specimen sequenced was PBMCs. These TCRs come from a girl aged 2-10 years in good health and CMV-seronegative. Both conserved end residues are part of each CDR3. A D gene is named only where the DNA matches it firmly. The size of a clone is reported for some rows only, either as once, few or many, or as a class for expanded clones.

cdr3_aa	cdr3_nt	v_call	d_call	clone_size	j_call
CASSLAGVSTQYF	TGCGCCAGCAGCTTAGCCGGGGTGTCGACCCAGTACTTC	TRBV5-1	-	-	TRBJ2-5
CASSQTGLRLAGDEQYF	TGCGCCAGCAGCCAAACGGGATTAAGGCTAGCGGGAGACGAGCAGTACTTC	TRBV4-1	TRBD2	few	TRBJ2-7
CASSQGKNEQYF	TGCGCCAGCAGCCAAGGTAAAAACGAGCAGTACTTC	TRBV4-1	-	-	TRBJ2-7
CSVGRGGRAGELFF	TGCAGCGTTGGTCGGGGCGGGAGGGCCGGGGAGCTGTTTTTT	TRBV29-1	TRBD2	-	TRBJ2-2
CAISSLAGVSTGELFF	TGTGCCATATCTTCCCTAGCGGGGGTCAGCACCGGGGAGCTGTTTTTT	TRBV10-3	TRBD2	-	TRBJ2-2
CASSPAGPYNEQFF	TGTGCCAGCAGCCCAGCGGGACCGTACAATGAGCAGTTCTTC	TRBV7-8	TRBD2	-	TRBJ2-1
CASSPTVTHTEQYF	TGTGCCAGCAGTCCGACAGTGACCCATACGGAGCAGTACTTC	TRBV9	-	-	TRBJ2-7
CASSRESGRGQETQYF	TGTGCCAGCAGCCGGGAGAGCGGGAGGGGGCAAGAGACCCAGTACTTC	TRBV4-2	TRBD2	-	TRBJ2-5
CASSLPRLAGSYEQYF	TGTGCCAGCAGCTTACCTAGACTAGCGGGTAGCTACGAGCAGTACTTC	TRBV13	TRBD2	once	TRBJ2-7
CASSLSGTLNYEQYF	TGTGCCAGCAGTTTATCGGGGACACTAAACTACGAGCAGTACTTC	TRBV27	-	few	TRBJ2-7
CAISGREGRSPLHF	TGTGCCATCAGTGGTAGGGAGGGCCGATCACCCCTCCACTTT	TRBV10-3	-	-	TRBJ1-6
CASSRSGSLFF	TGTGCCAGCAGCCGCTCGGGGAGCTTGTTCTTC	TRBV27	-	-	TRBJ2-1
CASSFLRREFRFF	TGTGCCAGCAGTTTCCTAAGGCGGGAGTTCCGGTTCTTC	TRBV28	TRBD2	-	TRBJ2-1
CASSLETGGRYEQYF	TGTGCCAGCAGCTTGGAAACAGGGGGTCGCTACGAGCAGTACTTC	TRBV5-8	TRBD1	-	TRBJ2-7
CASSVGGGTAGYTF	TGTGCCAGCAGCGTAGGGGGGGGAACAGCGGGCTACACCTTC	TRBV9	-	-	TRBJ1-2
CASSLLTNYGYTF	TGTGCCAGCAGTTTACTTACTAACTATGGCTACACCTTC	TRBV28	-	few	TRBJ1-2
CASSGQGLDGYTF	TGTGCCAGCTCGGGACAGGGTTTGGATGGCTACACCTTC	TRBV2	TRBD1	-	TRBJ1-2
CAISESRETQYF	TGTGCCATCAGTGAGTCCAGGGAGACCCAGTACTTC	TRBV10-3	-	-	TRBJ2-5
CASRFYGQYF	TGTGCCAGCAGATTTTACGGGCAGTACTTC	TRBV27	-	-	TRBJ2-7
CASSVGRHSNQPQHF	TGTGCCAGCAGTGTGGGGAGGCATAGCAATCAGCCCCAGCATTTT	TRBV2	-	-	TRBJ1-5
CAWSPPYAQPQHF	TGTGCCTGGTCTCCCCCCTATGCACAGCCCCAGCATTTT	TRBV30	-	once	TRBJ1-5
CASSLLWLRGTDTQYF	TGTGCCAGCAGTCTTCTTTGGCTGCGGGGCACAGATACGCAGTATTTT	TRBV28	-	-	TRBJ2-3
CASTPGGGEKLFF	TGTGCCAGCACCCCAGGGGGCGGTGAAAAACTGTTTTTT	TRBV28	TRBD1	-	TRBJ1-4
CASSQAAGEYNEQFF	TGTGCCAGCAGCCAAGCAGCGGGGGAGTACAATGAGCAGTTCTTC	TRBV14	TRBD2	few	TRBJ2-1
CASSLTENTEAFF	TGCGCCAGCAGCTTGACAGAGAACACTGAAGCTTTCTTT	TRBV5-1	-	-	TRBJ1-1
CASSRETGNYGYTF	TGTGCCAGCAGCCGCGAGACAGGGAACTATGGCTACACCTTC	TRBV6-5	TRBD1	few	TRBJ1-2
CASDSGATNEKLFF	TGTGCCAGTGACTCAGGGGCAACTAATGAAAAACTGTTTTTT	TRBV19	-	-	TRBJ1-4
CASSGRPTDSYEQYF	TGTGCCAGCAGCGGGAGGCCCACCGACTCCTACGAGCAGTACTTC	TRBV9	-	-	TRBJ2-7
CASSLAFLGGRNQPQHF	TGTGCCAGCAGCTTGGCCTTTCTCGGCGGTAGAAATCAGCCCCAGCATTTT	TRBV5-5	-	-	TRBJ1-5
CASRKTSGGYEQYF	TGTGCCAGCAGGAAGACTAGCGGGGGATACGAGCAGTACTTC	TRBV27	TRBD2	-	TRBJ2-7
CASSVGPGNEQFF	TGTGCCAGCAGTGTGGGGCCTGGTAATGAGCAGTTCTTC	TRBV2	-	once	TRBJ2-1
CASSLLPAYEQYF	TGTGCCAGCAGCTTACTGCCAGCCTACGAGCAGTACTTC	TRBV11-2	-	-	TRBJ2-7
CASSLGTGVSYEQYF	TGTGCCAGCAGCTTAGGAACAGGCGTCTCCTACGAGCAGTACTTC	TRBV7-6	-	-	TRBJ2-7
CASSQESPGLENQPQHF	TGTGCCAGCAGCCAGGAAAGCCCGGGACTCGAAAATCAGCCCCAGCATTTT	TRBV4-2	-	-	TRBJ1-5
CASSLRLTAGLLGSQPQHF	TGTGCCAGCAGCTTGAGGTTAACGGCAGGGCTTTTGGGTAGTCAGCCCCAGCATTTT	TRBV5-6	-	-	TRBJ1-5
CASSQDPAWTSGGDYEQYF	TGCGCCAGCAGCCAAGATCCCGCGTGGACTAGCGGGGGAGACTACGAGCAGTACTTC	TRBV4-1	TRBD2	-	TRBJ2-7
CASSRFAGTGGQKNIQYF	TGTGCCAGCAGCCGCTTCGCCGGGACAGGAGGGCAAAAAAACATTCAGTACTTC	TRBV14	TRBD1	-	TRBJ2-4
CASSLRQSPNNYGYTF	TGTGCCAGCAGTTTGAGGCAGAGCCCTAATAACTATGGCTACACCTTC	TRBV27	-	once	TRBJ1-2
CASSLGAWGNQPQHF	TGTGCCAGCTCTCTGGGGGCTTGGGGCAATCAGCCCCAGCATTTT	TRBV18	-	-	TRBJ1-5
CASSLGPYNSPLHF	TGTGCCAGCAGCTTAGGGCCATATAATTCACCCCTCCACTTT	TRBV7-6	-	few	TRBJ1-6
CASRSTALQETQYF	TGTGCCAGCAGGTCTACTGCTCTCCAAGAGACCCAGTACTTC	TRBV28	-	few	TRBJ2-5
CASAPGSGGYNTGELFF	TGTGCCAGTGCACCTGGTAGCGGGGGGTATAACACCGGGGAGCTGTTTTTT	TRBV19	TRBD2	-	TRBJ2-2
CASSARGASTDTQYF	TGTGCCAGCAGTGCACGGGGAGCTAGCACAGATACGCAGTATTTT	TRBV2	-	few	TRBJ2-3
CATSRAKEGAGANVLTF	TGTGCCACCAGCAGAGCCAAGGAGGGTGCTGGGGCCAACGTCCTGACTTTC	TRBV15	-	-	TRBJ2-6
CASSAQGSSTDTQYF	TGTGCCAGCAGCGCTCAGGGTTCCAGCACAGATACGCAGTATTTT	TRBV9	-	-	TRBJ2-3
CASSYSTGFTYEQYF	TGTGCCAGCAGTTACTCGACCGGGTTTACCTACGAGCAGTACTTC	TRBV6-5	-	-	TRBJ2-7
CASSPIGQDRLNYGYTF	TGCGCCAGCAGCCCCATAGGACAGGATCGGTTAAACTATGGCTACACCTTC	TRBV4-1	TRBD1	-	TRBJ1-2
CASRPQPPFIYEQYF	TGCGCCAGCAGACCACAGCCCCCCTTCATTTACGAGCAGTACTTC	TRBV10-2	-	-	TRBJ2-7
CASSISGVNTGELFF	TGTGCCAGTAGTATTAGCGGGGTAAACACCGGGGAGCTGTTTTTT	TRBV19	TRBD2	few	TRBJ2-2
CASSPTRQASEQYF	TGTGCCAGCAGCCCCACTAGACAGGCTAGCGAGCAGTACTTC	TRBV7-9	-	-	TRBJ2-7
CASSSSVSGGANVLTF	TGTGCCAGCAGTTCGTCAGTAAGTGGCGGGGCCAACGTCCTGACTTTC	TRBV27	-	-	TRBJ2-6
CASSLCGLAGKLGPYNEQFF	TGTGCCAGCAGTTTATGTGGTCTAGCGGGCAAACTTGGACCTTACAATGAGCAGTTCTTC	TRBV27	TRBD2	-	TRBJ2-1
CASSSPRGPNYGYTF	TGTGCCAGCAGTTCCCCCAGGGGACCCAACTATGGCTACACCTTC	TRBV27	-	-	TRBJ1-2
CASSQETSGTRLSYEQYF	TGTGCCAGCAGCCAAGAGACCTCCGGGACAAGACTCTCCTACGAGCAGTACTTC	TRBV4-2	-	few	TRBJ2-7
CASTPRDRPSGELFF	TGTGCCAGCACCCCGCGGGACAGGCCCTCCGGGGAGCTGTTTTTT	TRBV27	TRBD1	-	TRBJ2-2